The text below deals with one T cell receptor beta chain. The source of the sample is a study of blood T cell repertoires in COVID-19. Looking at the study overall: Specimens from acute and convalescent COVID-19 originated in the United States, Italy and Spain.

Living in 24 US areas, the participants were between roughly 18 and 90 years of age. Before being deemed recovered, Cohort 3 donors had two negative PCRs, clearance, or symptom resolution. Generated by immunoSEQ multiplex PCR, the TCRdb table keeps only in-frame clones and is missing some. The sample gives 200,000 to 250,000 clones, around 80% of which show up once; around 2% is in the top ten. The receptor was isolated from a man aged 55 to 70 who had recovered from COVID-19. The sequenced sample was PBMCs or T cells enriched from blood (not recorded which).

The CDR3 region is CASSQTESSGNTIYF. CDR3 coding DNA: TGTGCCAGCAGCCAAACGGAGAGCTCTGGAAACACCATATATTTT. The genes are TRBV16 and TRBJ1-3; no definite D call. V dropped 2 bases and J dropped 0 bases, with 8 bases sitting between them. The CDR3 covers 15 residues. Germline V gene sequence: CDR1 KGHSY, CDR2 FQNENV.